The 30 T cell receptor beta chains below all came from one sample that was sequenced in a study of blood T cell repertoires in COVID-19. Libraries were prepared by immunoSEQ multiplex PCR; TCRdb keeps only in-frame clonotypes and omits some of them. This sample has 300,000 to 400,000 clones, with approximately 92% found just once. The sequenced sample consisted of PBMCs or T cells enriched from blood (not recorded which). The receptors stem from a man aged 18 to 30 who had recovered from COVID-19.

Here the CDR3 reads CASTQTGRTEAFF. CDR3 sequence (DNA): TGTGCCAGCACCCAGACAGGGCGGACTGAAGCTTTCTTT. This chain uses TRBV6-5 with TRBJ1-1, with TRBD1 identical over 7 bases. The CDR3 covers 13 residues. Per the germline V gene, CDR1 is MNHEY and CDR2 is SVGAGI. V lost 7 bases, J lost 5 bases, and 7 bases stayed unmatched.

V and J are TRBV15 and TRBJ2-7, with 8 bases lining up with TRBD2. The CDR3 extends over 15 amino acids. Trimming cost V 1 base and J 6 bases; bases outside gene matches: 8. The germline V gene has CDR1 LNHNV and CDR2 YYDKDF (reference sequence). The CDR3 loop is CATSRGSGGLGEQYF. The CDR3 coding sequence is TGTGCCACCAGCAGAGGATCGGGGGGACTAGGCGAGCAGTACTTC.

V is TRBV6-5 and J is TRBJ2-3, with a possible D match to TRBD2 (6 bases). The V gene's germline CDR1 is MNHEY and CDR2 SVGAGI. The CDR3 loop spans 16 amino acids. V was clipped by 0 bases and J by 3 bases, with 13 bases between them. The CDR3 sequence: CASSYSILASTDTQYF. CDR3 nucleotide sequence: TGTGCCAGCAGTTACTCGATCCTAGCGTCAACAGATACGCAGTATTTT.

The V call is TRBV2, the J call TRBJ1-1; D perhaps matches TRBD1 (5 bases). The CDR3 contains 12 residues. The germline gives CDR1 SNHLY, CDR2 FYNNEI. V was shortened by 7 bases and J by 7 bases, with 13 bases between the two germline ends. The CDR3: CASNNQGVEAFF. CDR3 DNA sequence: TGTGCCAGCAATAATCAGGGCGTTGAAGCTTTCTTT.

CDR3 region: CASSRARGDSPLHF. CDR3 coding DNA: TGTGCCAGCTCACGGGCCAGGGGAGATTCACCCCTCCACTTT. This chain connects TRBV18 to TRBJ1-6; D possibly corresponds to TRBD1 (6 bases). CDR1 KGHSH and CDR2 LQKENI come from the germline V gene. CDR3 length: 14 residues. V shed 4 bases and J shed 8 bases, with 12 bases lying between them.

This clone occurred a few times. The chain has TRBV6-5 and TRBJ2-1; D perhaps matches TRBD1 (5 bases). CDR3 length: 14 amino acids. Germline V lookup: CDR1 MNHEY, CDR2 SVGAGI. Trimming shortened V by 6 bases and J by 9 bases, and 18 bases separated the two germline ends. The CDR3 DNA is TGTGCCAGCAGGGGGCGCAGTGCTTCCAGTGAGCAGTTCTTC. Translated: CASRGRSASSEQFF.

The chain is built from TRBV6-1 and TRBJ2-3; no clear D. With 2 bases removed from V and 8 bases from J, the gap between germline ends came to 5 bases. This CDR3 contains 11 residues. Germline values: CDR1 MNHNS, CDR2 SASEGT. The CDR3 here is CASSESGTQYF. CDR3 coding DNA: TGTGCCAGCAGTGAATCGGGTACGCAGTATTTT.

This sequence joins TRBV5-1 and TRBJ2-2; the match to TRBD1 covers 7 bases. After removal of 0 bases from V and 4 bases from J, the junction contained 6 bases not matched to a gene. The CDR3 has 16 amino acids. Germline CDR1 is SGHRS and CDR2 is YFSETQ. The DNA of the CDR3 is TGCGCCAGCAGCTTGGCCGACAGGGAGATCACCGGGGAGCTGTTTTTT. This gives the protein CASSLADREITGELFF.

The CDR3 DNA follows: TGTGCCAGCAGCTCTAGCGGGGGATTCTACGAGCAGTACTTC. Translating it yields CASSSSGGFYEQYF. This chain links TRBV7-6 with TRBJ2-7; 10 nucleotides align to TRBD2. CDR1 SGHVS and CDR2 FNYEAQ come from the germline V gene. V was pared by 4 bases and J by 3 bases, with 3 bases of the junction left unmatched. The CDR3 totals 14 residues.

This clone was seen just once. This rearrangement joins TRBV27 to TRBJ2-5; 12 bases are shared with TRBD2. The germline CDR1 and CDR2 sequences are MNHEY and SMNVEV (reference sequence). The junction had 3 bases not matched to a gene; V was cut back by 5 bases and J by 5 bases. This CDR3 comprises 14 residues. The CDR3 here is CASSPTSGGETQYF. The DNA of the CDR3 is TGTGCCAGCAGTCCGACTAGCGGGGGTGAGACCCAGTACTTC.

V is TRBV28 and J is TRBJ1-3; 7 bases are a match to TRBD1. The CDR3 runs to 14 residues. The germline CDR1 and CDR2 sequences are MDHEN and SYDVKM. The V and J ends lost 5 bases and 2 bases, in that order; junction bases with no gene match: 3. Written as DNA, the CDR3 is TGTGCCAGCAGTCAAACAGGGGCTGGAAACACCATATATTTT. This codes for CASSQTGAGNTIYF.

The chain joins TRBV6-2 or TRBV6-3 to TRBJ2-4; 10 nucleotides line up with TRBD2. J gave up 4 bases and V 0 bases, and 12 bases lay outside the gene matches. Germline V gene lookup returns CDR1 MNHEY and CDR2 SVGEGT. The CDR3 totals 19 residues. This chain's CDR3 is CASSYSLGTSVGEKNIQYF. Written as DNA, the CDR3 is TGTGCCAGCAGTTACTCTTTGGGGACTAGCGTGGGGGAGAAAAACATTCAGTACTTC.

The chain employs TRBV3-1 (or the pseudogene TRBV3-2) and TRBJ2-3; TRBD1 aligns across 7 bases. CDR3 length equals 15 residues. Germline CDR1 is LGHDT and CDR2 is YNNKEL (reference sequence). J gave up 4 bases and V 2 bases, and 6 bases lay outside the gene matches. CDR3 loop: CASSQLQGLADTQYF. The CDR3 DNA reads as TGTGCCAGCAGCCAACTACAGGGGTTGGCAGATACGCAGTATTTT.

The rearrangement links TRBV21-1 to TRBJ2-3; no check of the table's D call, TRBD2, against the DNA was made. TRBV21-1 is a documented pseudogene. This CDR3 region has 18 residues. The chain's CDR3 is CASSEGRGSRACTDTQYF. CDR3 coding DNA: TGTGCCAGCAGCGAGGGGCGGGGGTCCCGGGCCTGCACAGATACGCAGTATTTT.

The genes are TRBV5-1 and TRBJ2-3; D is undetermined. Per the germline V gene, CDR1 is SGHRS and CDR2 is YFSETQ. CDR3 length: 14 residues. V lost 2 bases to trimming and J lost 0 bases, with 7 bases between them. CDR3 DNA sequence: TGCGCCAGCAGCTTTGACACTAGCACAGATACGCAGTATTTT. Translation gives CASSFDTSTDTQYF.

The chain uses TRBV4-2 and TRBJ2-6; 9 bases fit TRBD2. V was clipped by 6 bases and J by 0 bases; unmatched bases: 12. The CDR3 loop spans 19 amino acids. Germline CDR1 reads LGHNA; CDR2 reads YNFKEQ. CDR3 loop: CASRPRASGVTSGANVLTF. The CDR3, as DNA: TGTGCCAGCAGACCGAGGGCTAGCGGGGTTACCTCTGGGGCCAACGTCCTGACTTTC.

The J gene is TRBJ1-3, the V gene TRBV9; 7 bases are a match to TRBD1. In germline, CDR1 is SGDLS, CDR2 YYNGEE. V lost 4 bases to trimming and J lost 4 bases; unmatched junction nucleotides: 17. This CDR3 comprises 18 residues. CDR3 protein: CASSPTGQVGALGNTIYF. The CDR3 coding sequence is TGTGCCAGCAGCCCAACAGGACAGGTCGGTGCTCTGGGAAACACCATATATTTT. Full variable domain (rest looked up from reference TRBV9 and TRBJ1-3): DSGVTQTPKHLITATGQRVTLRCSPRSGDLSVYWYQQSLDQGLQFLIQYYNGEERAKGNILERFSAQQFPDLHSELNLSSLELGDSALYFCASSPTGQVGALGNTIYFGEGSWLTVV.

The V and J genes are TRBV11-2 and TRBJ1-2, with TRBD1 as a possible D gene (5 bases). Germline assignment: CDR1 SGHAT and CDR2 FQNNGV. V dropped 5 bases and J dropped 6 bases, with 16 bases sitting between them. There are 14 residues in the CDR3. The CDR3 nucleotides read TGTGCCAGCAGCCCCAGGGAATCGGGCAATGGCTACACCTTC. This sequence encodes CASSPRESGNGYTF.

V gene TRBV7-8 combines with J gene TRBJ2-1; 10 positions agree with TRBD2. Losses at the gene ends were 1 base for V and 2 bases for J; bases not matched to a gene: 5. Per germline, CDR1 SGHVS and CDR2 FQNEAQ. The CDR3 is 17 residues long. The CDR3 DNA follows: TGTGCCAGCAGCTTAGGGGGCCTAGCGGGAGCCTACAATGAGCAGTTCTTC. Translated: CASSLGGLAGAYNEQFF.

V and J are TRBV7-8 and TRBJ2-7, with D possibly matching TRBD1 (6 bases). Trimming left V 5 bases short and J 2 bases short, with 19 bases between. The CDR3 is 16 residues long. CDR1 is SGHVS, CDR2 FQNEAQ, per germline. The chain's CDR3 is CASSAPIQGRTYEQYF. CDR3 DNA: TGTGCCAGCAGCGCCCCTATCCAGGGGCGAACCTACGAGCAGTACTTC.

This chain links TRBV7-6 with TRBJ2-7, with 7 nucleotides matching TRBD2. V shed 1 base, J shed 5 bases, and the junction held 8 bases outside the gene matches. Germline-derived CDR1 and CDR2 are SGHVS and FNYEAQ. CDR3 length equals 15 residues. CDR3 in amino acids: CASSLDGPGGDEQYF. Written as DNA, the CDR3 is TGTGCCAGCAGCTTAGATGGACCTGGGGGGGACGAGCAGTACTTC.

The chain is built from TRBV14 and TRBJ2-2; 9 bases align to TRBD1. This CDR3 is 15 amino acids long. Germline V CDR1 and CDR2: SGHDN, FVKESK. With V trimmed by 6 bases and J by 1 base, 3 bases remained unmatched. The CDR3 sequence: CASSQGQGNTGELFF. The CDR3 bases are TGTGCCAGCAGTCAGGGACAGGGGAACACCGGGGAGCTGTTTTTT. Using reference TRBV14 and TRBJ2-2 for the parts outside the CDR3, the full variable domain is EAGVTQFPSHSVIEKGQTVTLRCDPISGHDNLYWYRRVMGKEIKFLLHFVKESKQDESGMPNNRFLAERTGGTYSTLKVQPAELEDSGVYFCASSQGQGNTGELFFGEGSRLTVL.

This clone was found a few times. The CDR3 DNA sequence: TGTGCCAGCACCGGTCGGCAGGCTGGCTACACCTTC. Encoded protein: CASTGRQAGYTF. The V and J genes are TRBV2 and TRBJ1-2; D remains ambiguous. V was shortened by 7 bases and J by 7 bases, with 13 bases between the two germline ends. Germline V gene sequence: CDR1 SNHLY, CDR2 FYNNEI. The CDR3 loop spans 12 amino acids.

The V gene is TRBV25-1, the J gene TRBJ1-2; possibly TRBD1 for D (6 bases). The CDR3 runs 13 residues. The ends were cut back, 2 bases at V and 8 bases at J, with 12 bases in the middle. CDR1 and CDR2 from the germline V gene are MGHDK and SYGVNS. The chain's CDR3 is CASSEPGDRGYTF. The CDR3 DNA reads TGTGCCAGCAGTGAACCAGGGGATCGCGGCTACACCTTC.

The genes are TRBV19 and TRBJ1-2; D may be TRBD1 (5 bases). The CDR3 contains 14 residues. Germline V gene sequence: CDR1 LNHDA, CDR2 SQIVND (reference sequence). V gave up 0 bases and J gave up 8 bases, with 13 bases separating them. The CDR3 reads CASSIDGTAVGYTF. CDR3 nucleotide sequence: TGTGCCAGTAGTATAGATGGGACTGCGGTGGGCTACACCTTC.

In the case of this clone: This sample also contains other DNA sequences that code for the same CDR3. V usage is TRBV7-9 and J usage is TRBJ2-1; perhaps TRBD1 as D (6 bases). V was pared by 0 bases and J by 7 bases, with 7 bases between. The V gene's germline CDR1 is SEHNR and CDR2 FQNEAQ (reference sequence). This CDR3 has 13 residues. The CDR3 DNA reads TGTGCCAGCAGCTTAGCCAGGGGAAATGAGCAGTTCTTC. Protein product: CASSLARGNEQFF.

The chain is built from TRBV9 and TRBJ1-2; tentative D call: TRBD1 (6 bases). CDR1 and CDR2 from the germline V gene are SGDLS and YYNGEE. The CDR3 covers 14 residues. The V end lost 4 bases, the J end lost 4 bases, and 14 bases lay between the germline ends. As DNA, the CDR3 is TGTGCCAGCAGCCCCCAGGGACAACCCTATGGCTACACCTTC. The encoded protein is CASSPQGQPYGYTF. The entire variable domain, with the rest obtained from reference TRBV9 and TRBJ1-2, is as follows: DSGVTQTPKHLITATGQRVTLRCSPRSGDLSVYWYQQSLDQGLQFLIQYYNGEERAKGNILERFSAQQFPDLHSELNLSSLELGDSALYFCASSPQGQPYGYTFGSGTRLTVV.

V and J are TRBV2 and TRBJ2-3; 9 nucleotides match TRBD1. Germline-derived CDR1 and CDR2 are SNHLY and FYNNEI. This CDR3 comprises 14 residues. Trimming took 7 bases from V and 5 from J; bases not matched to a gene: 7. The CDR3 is CASNKQGAGDTQYF. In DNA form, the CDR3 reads TGTGCCAGCAATAAACAGGGGGCGGGAGATACGCAGTATTTT.

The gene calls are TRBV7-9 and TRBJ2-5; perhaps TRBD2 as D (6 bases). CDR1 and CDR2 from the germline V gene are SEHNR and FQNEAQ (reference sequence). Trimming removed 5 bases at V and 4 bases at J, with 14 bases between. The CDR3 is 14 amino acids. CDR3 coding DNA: TGTGCCAGCAGCCCGGAGGGTGGGAGAGAGACCCAGTACTTC. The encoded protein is CASSPEGGRETQYF.

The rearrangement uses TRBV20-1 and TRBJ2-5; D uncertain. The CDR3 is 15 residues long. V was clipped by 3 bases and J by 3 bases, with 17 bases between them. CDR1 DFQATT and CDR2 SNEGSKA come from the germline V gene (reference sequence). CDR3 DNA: TGCAGTGCTAGTGTAGGTACTACAAAAAAAGAGACCCAGTACTTC. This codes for CSASVGTTKKETQYF.